One sample yielded the 2 T cell receptor beta chains listed below, sequenced in a study of Ad26.COV2.S vaccination and SARS-CoV-2 variants. TCRdb's copy holds only in-frame clones and misses some; the assay was immunoSEQ multiplex PCR. Of some 250,000 clones listed, over 75% were seen once; the top ten hold around 10%. Regarding treatment: approximately 18 received Ad26.COV2.S at low or high dose, single or two shots; about 5 received placebo; per-sample allocation not given. Samples analyzed were those drawn on day 63 after the first vaccine or placebo injection. Sequenced here: peripheral blood, sampled in a trial of Ad26.COV2.S vaccine versus placebo. The receptors derive from a person between 18 and 65 years old who received the Ad26.COV2.S COVID-19 vaccine or a placebo.

CDR3 DNA sequence: TGTGCCTGGAGTGATTTGGGGACAGGGGCTGGGCAGCCCCAGCATTTT. Residues: CAWSDLGTGAGQPQHF. The rearrangement joins TRBV30 to TRBJ1-5; TRBD1 matches 10 bases. The CDR3 totals 16 residues. V was pared by 1 base and J by 7 bases, with 10 bases of the junction left unmatched. Germline CDR1 and CDR2: GTSNPN and SVGIG (reference sequence).

Comment on this clone: At one of its ends the junction is not consistent with the germline gene, which may arise from a read error. The chain links TRBV7-2 to TRBJ2-7; TRBD1 aligns across 9 bases. The CDR3 sequence is 14 residues long. Germline loops: CDR1 SGHTA, CDR2 FQGNSA. The CDR3 loop reads CASSLGQGSHEQYF. The CDR3 region has the DNA TGTGCCAGCAGCTTGGGACAGGGCTCCCACGAGCAGTACTTC.